This T cell receptor beta chain was sequenced in a study of PD-L1 blockade in urothelial cancer. In its sample, this clone was seen a few times. Clones were read by immunoSEQ multiplex PCR, and TCRdb kept only the in-frame ones, dropping some. Of 100,000 to 150,000 clones detected, about 88% appear once; the ten largest clones hold about 2.9%. Sample time point: pretreatment peripheral blood. The germline V and J ends were trimmed by 6 bases and 9 bases, with 18 bases remaining between them. The CDR3 extends over 14 amino acids. The germline gives CDR1 MDHEN, CDR2 SYDVKM. This sample comprised PBMCs, obtained around atezolizumab (anti-PD-L1) treatment. V is TRBV28 and J is TRBJ1-5; a possible D gene is TRBD1 (6 bases). The sequence derives from a man aged 45-60 years with urothelial cancer. CDR3 in amino acids: CASSQRQVLGPQHF. The CDR3 coding sequence is TGTGCCAGCAGCCAGAGACAGGTCCTCGGGCCCCAGCATTTT.